The T cell receptor beta chain described here comes from a study of shared clonotypes between healthy human individuals. Only CD45RO-negative cells positively selected for CCR7 counted as naive CD8 cells, so terminally differentiated effector memory CD45RA+ cells were excluded. Germline V lookup: CDR1 SGHDT, CDR2 YYEEEE. CDR3 length: 15 residues. The ends were cut back, 0 bases at V and 5 bases at J, with 12 bases in the middle. Assay used: immunoSEQ multiplex PCR; TCRdb lists only in-frame clones, some missing. In the table there are about 2 million clones, approximately 95% of which are singletons.

Input material: naive CD8+ T cells sorted from blood. The source of this sequence is a man aged 18 to 30 in good health. The rearrangement links TRBV5-6 to TRBJ2-1, with D unresolved. CDR3 protein: CASSLDLSVNNEQFF. CDR3 DNA: TGTGCCAGCAGCTTGGACCTATCGGTCAACAATGAGCAGTTCTTC.